These T cell receptor beta chains were read from a single sample in a study of T-cell memory formation after mild COVID-19. TCRdb independently ran MiXCR on the 5' RACE reads; one entry per CDR3 protein. The sample has 450,000 or so distinct CDR3 sequences, around a quarter seen once. The sequenced sample was PBMCs or a T cell subset sorted from them (not recorded which). All receptors derive from an adult woman who had mild COVID-19 (a few samples of this study predate the infection). Cell type and time point are not known. Both conserved end residues are part of each CDR3. The D gene is left open where the match is weak. Clone size, where shown, is once, few, many, or a class for clones that have expanded.

14 | NA | TRBJ2-7 | NA | TRBV2 | TGTGCCAGCAGACTAGACAGCCTGGACTACGAGCAGTACTTC | CASRLDSLDYEQYF
12 | few | TRBJ2-1 | TRBD1 | TRBV20-1 | TGCAGTGGCATAACAGGGGGTAATGAGCAGTTCTTC | CSGITGGNEQFF
16 | few | TRBJ2-4 | TRBD1 | TRBV7-9 | TGTGCCAGCAGCTTAGCAGTCGACAGGGGCAAAAACATTCAGTACTTC | CASSLAVDRGKNIQYF
11 | few | TRBJ2-3 | NA | TRBV29-1 | TGCAGCACTCGAGGCACAGATACGCAGTATTTT | CSTRGTDTQYF
16 | NA | TRBJ2-7 | NA | TRBV4-1 | TGCGCCAGCAGCCAAGAGAATCGCCCGAGGTCCTACGAGCAGTACTTC | CASSQENRPRSYEQYF
13 | few | TRBJ1-1 | NA | TRBV4-1 | TGCGCCAGCAGAACCTTAGGGGGAACTGAAGCTTTCTTT | CASRTLGGTEAFF
14 | NA | TRBJ1-2 | NA | TRBV7-9 | TGTGCCAGCAGCTTTTTGCCTCCCAACTATGGCTACACCTTC | CASSFLPPNYGYTF
16 | NA | TRBJ2-1 | TRBD2 | TRBV7-9 | TGTGCCAGCAGCTTCCCCTTCCTAGCGGGCGGAGATGAGCAGTTCTTC | CASSFPFLAGGDEQFF
12 | NA | TRBJ2-3 | NA | TRBV7-3 | TGTGCCAGCAGCTTGAACGCAGATACGCAGTATTTT | CASSLNADTQYF
16 | NA | TRBJ2-3 | TRBD2 | TRBV7-9 | TGTGCCAGCAGCCTCCAAGCGGGAGGGCCCTCAGATACGCAGTATTTT | CASSLQAGGPSDTQYF
16 | NA | TRBJ2-1 | NA | TRBV4-3 | TGCGCCAGCAGCCAAGACATCGAAGGAACCTACAATGAGCAGTTCTTC | CASSQDIEGTYNEQFF
14 | NA | TRBJ1-1 | TRBD1 | TRBV19 | TGTGCCAATACTCACAGGGGGCTGTACACTGAAGCTTTCTTT | CANTHRGLYTEAFF
11 | NA | TRBJ1-3 | NA | TRBV7-2 | TGTGCCAGCATGGGGGGAAACACCATATATTTT | CASMGGNTIYF
18 | few | TRBJ2-3 | TRBD2 | TRBV29-1 | TGCAGCGTTGTGAGCCCTAGCGGACCTCTATGGAACACAGATACGCAGTATTTT | CSVVSPSGPLWNTDTQYF
18 | few | TRBJ2-3 | TRBD2 | TRBV4-1 | TGCGCCAGCAGCCAAGCGGCGGGCCTAGCGGGGGGGCGGAAGACGCAGTATTTT | CASSQAAGLAGGRKTQYF
17 | NA | TRBJ2-7 | TRBD2 | TRBV4-2 | TGTGCCAGCAGCCAAACGGGACTAGCGGGAGCTGGCCACGAGCAGTACTTC | CASSQTGLAGAGHEQYF
14 | NA | TRBJ1-6 | NA | TRBV9 | TGTGCCAGCAGCGTTTCCGGGGATTCTTCACCCCTCCACTTT | CASSVSGDSSPLHF
15 | NA | TRBJ1-2 | NA | TRBV7-6 | TGTGCCAGCAGCTTAGCGTCAGAGGGACCCTATGGCTACACCTTC | CASSLASEGPYGYTF
12 | few | TRBJ1-2 | TRBD1 | TRBV30 | TGTGCCTGGACCAGACAGGGTTATGGCTACACCTTC | CAWTRQGYGYTF
13 | NA | TRBJ2-7 | NA | TRBV12-3/TRBV12-4 | TGTGCCAGCAGTCCCGCGGTATTCTACGAGCAGTACTTC | CASSPAVFYEQYF
15 | NA | TRBJ2-6 | NA | TRBV7-9 | TGTGCCAGCAGCTTAGCGGGAGGTGGGGCCAACGTCCTGACTTTC | CASSLAGGGANVLTF
15 | NA | TRBJ2-3 | TRBD2 | TRBV7-2 | TGTGCCAGCAGCTTGGGTAGCGGGCCCCCGGATACGCAGTATTTT | CASSLGSGPPDTQYF
17 | NA | TRBJ2-7 | NA | TRBV3-1 | TGTGCCAGCAGCCAAGTCTCGGGAGCCAGTCTCTCCTACGAGCAGTACTTC | CASSQVSGASLSYEQYF
18 | NA | TRBJ2-6 | TRBD1 | TRBV20-1 | TGCAGTGCTAGTCCCTCTCTAAGGGGGCGATCTGGGGCCAACGTCCTGACTTTC | CSASPSLRGRSGANVLTF
15 | NA | TRBJ1-5 | TRBD1 | TRBV7-2 | TGTGCCAGCAGCTCTAGAGGGGGCGGCAATCAGCCCCAGCATTTT | CASSSRGGGNQPQHF
18 | NA | TRBJ2-6 | TRBD2 | TRBV6-2/TRBV6-3 | TGTGCCAGCAGTTACTCTGGCGGGAGGGCGTCTGGGGCCAACGTCCTGACTTTC | CASSYSGGRASGANVLTF
15 | NA | TRBJ2-5 | TRBD1 | TRBV7-7 | TGTGCCAGCAGCTTGGGGACAGCTAGTGGTGAGACCCAGTACTTC | CASSLGTASGETQYF
16 | few | TRBJ2-7 | NA | TRBV11-1 | TGTGCCAGCAGCTTAGCCCCCAGGGGCCCTCGCTACGAGCAGTACTTC | CASSLAPRGPRYEQYF
15 | NA | TRBJ2-1 | NA | TRBV12-3/TRBV12-4 | TGTGCCAGCAGTTCACAGGGAAGCTCCTACAATGAGCAGTTCTTC | CASSSQGSSYNEQFF
15 | few | TRBJ2-2 | NA | TRBV7-9 | TGTGCCAGCAGCTTAGACTACCACGACACCGGGGAGCTGTTTTTT | CASSLDYHDTGELFF
12 | few | TRBJ2-7 | NA | TRBV20-1 | TGCAGTGCCCCAAGGGGGGGGAACGAGCAGTACTTC | CSAPRGGNEQYF
18 | few | TRBJ2-6 | TRBD2 | TRBV9 | TGTGCCAGCAGCGTAGATAAGCGGGGGGGCGCTGGGGCCAACGTCCTGACTTTC | CASSVDKRGGAGANVLTF
16 | NA | TRBJ1-1 | NA | TRBV11-2 | TGTGCCAGCAGTTCAACTTCCGGCCAGGGCGGAACTGAAGCTTTCTTT | CASSSTSGQGGTEAFF
15 | NA | TRBJ1-1 | NA | TRBV5-1 | TGCGCCAGCAGCTTGATCTCCGGCCCGGACACTGAAGCTTTCTTT | CASSLISGPDTEAFF
17 | NA | TRBJ2-3 | TRBD1 | TRBV19 | TGTGCCAGTAGTTGGACAGGGGGCATGGGCCCCACAGATACGCAGTATTTT | CASSWTGGMGPTDTQYF
14 | NA | TRBJ1-2 | TRBD1 | TRBV20-1 | TGCAGTGCTAGAGAACGGACAGGGGATCGTGGCTACACCTTC | CSARERTGDRGYTF
14 | few | TRBJ1-2 | TRBD1 | TRBV20-1 | TGCAGTGCCATTCCAGGGGGCGTTAACTATGGCTACACCTTC | CSAIPGGVNYGYTF
14 | NA | TRBJ2-7 | NA | TRBV4-2 | TGTGCCAGCAGCCAAGGGACAGACTCCTACGAGCAGTACTTC | CASSQGTDSYEQYF
14 | NA | TRBJ2-2 | NA | TRBV2 | TGTGCCAGCAATAACAGGGCGGACACCGGGGAGCTGTTTTTT | CASNNRADTGELFF
17 | many | TRBJ1-5 | NA | TRBV15 | TGTGCCACCAGCAGAGATTCCGGACAGTCTAGCAATCAGCCCCAGCATTTT | CATSRDSGQSSNQPQHF
13 | NA | TRBJ2-5 | NA | TRBV7-2 | TGTGCCAGCAGCTTAGATGCGGGAGAGACCCAGTACTTC | CASSLDAGETQYF
14 | few | TRBJ2-7 | TRBD1 | TRBV7-9 | TGTGCCAGCAGCCGAAGGGACAGGGTTAACGAGCAGTACTTC | CASSRRDRVNEQYF
12 | NA | TRBJ2-1 | TRBD1 | TRBV27 | TGTGCCAGCAGCCGACCGACAGGGGAGCAGTTCTTC | CASSRPTGEQFF
15 | few | TRBJ2-1 | NA | TRBV6-5 | TGTGCCAGCAGTTACTCGGGGGGACCCTACAATGAGCAGTTCTTC | CASSYSGGPYNEQFF
14 | NA | TRBJ2-1 | TRBD2 | TRBV7-2 | TGTGCCAGCAGCACCGGACTAGCTGGGGCTGAGCAGTTCTTC | CASSTGLAGAEQFF
13 | NA | TRBJ1-4 | NA | TRBV30 | TGTGCCTGGAGTACCCCCGGGGGAGAAAAACTGTTTTTT | CAWSTPGGEKLFF
18 | NA | TRBJ2-7 | TRBD1 | TRBV5-1 | TGCGCCAGCAGCTTGGGACAGGGGTCTAGATACCGGACCTACGAGCAGTACTTC | CASSLGQGSRYRTYEQYF
15 | NA | TRBJ2-7 | NA | TRBV27 | TGTGCCAGCAGTCCCCGTCCCCGCGATGCCTACGAGCAGTACTTC | CASSPRPRDAYEQYF
15 | NA | TRBJ1-2 | NA | TRBV5-1 | TGCGCCAGCAGCCCGGGTGGGGTGCTGGACTATGGCTACACCTTC | CASSPGGVLDYGYTF
14 | many | TRBJ2-1 | TRBD1 | TRBV19 | TGTGCCAGTAATCCAGGGGGCTTTTACAATGAGCAGTTCTTC | CASNPGGFYNEQFF
14 | few | TRBJ2-2 | NA | TRBV12-3/TRBV12-4 | TGTGCCAGCAGTTTAGGGCGGTTCACCGGGGAGCTGTTTTTT | CASSLGRFTGELFF
16 | NA | TRBJ2-1 | TRBD2 | TRBV4-3 | TGCGCCAGCAGCCAAATGAGCGGGAGGGATTACAATGAGCAGTTCTTC | CASSQMSGRDYNEQFF
15 | few | TRBJ2-3 | NA | TRBV7-9 | TGTGCCAGCAGCACGGACTATTTAGGCACAGATACGCAGTATTTT | CASSTDYLGTDTQYF